This T cell receptor beta chain was captured in a study of cytomegalovirus exposure and HLA in healthy donors. Notes on the study in general: Rare TCR sequences dominated, though some public TCRs recurred in many donors. The authors enumerated 150 to 200 TCR beta chains as linked to cytomegalovirus. In a later analysis, first-cohort TCR clusters were found to tend to co-occur in the approximately 120 validation repertoires.

Method: immunoSEQ multiplex PCR; TCRdb's copy keeps in-frame clones and lacks some. The sample lists 150,000 to 200,000 clones; about 80% were seen once. The junction had 5 bases not matched to a gene; V was cut back by 2 bases and J by 6 bases. The length of the CDR3 is 14 residues. Germline V gene lookup returns CDR1 MNHNY and CDR2 SVGAGI (reference sequence). Comment on this clone: Its cognate antigen is unknown.

The donors were part of the validation cohort of some 120 subjects. That cohort was separate from the first cohort, which comprised 666 subjects. The chain links TRBV6-6 to TRBJ2-7; 9 bases match TRBD1. Sequencing input: PBMCs. The clonotype comes from a man younger than 30 in good health and CMV-seropositive. The CDR3 loop reads CASSYRTGGVEQYF. The CDR3 DNA sequence: TGTGCCAGCAGTTACCGAACAGGGGGCGTCGAGCAGTACTTC.